This T cell receptor beta chain was observed in a study of spatial heterogeneity in lung cancer. Overall study: Every unique TCR and UMI combination, on average, appeared more than ten times in raw reads.

As to time point: sample taken at primary tumor resection. Unsorted whole RNA from tumor, nontumor lung or frozen PBMC underwent sequencing. The donors, roughly 70 patients with untreated early-stage non-small cell lung cancer, provided the samples. There are many counts of this clonotype. Antigen specificity is unknown. Germline assignment: CDR1 SGDLS and CDR2 YYNGEE. The CDR3 contains 15 residues. V lost 6 bases, J lost 0 bases, and 14 bases lay in between. The study, taken as a whole, reports: TCRs found ubiquitously expanded in tumor appeared in blood more at resection than at follow-up.

Carried by each TCR cDNA molecule was a unique molecular identifier. TCRdb independently ran MiXCR on the 5' RACE reads; one entry per CDR3 protein. The sample consists of about 95,000 distinct CDR3 sequences, roughly 8.7% of them appearing once. The rearrangement links TRBV9 to TRBJ2-3, with D unresolved. The receptor was isolated from a male donor with early-stage non-small cell lung cancer. Sample: PBMCs, taken at surgery. The CDR3 spells CASTPGPSSTDTQYF. DNA of the CDR3: TGTGCCAGCACCCCAGGACCTAGTAGCACAGATACGCAGTATTTT.